Listed below are T cell receptor beta chains from one sample, sequenced in a study of blood T cell repertoires in COVID-19. The assay was immunoSEQ multiplex PCR, and TCRdb's table has in-frame clones only and misses some. The data hold roughly 400,000 clones, with about 90% observed a single time. Sequenced input: PBMCs or T cells enriched from blood (not recorded which). The receptors here all came from a man younger than 35 who had recovered from COVID-19. Both conserved end residues are part of each CDR3. Fields, in order: V gene, CDR3 length, J gene, D gene, clone size, CDR3 protein, CDR3 DNA. D genes are given only for firm matches. Not all rows give a size; the values are once, few, many and, for expanded clones, a class.

v_gene: TRBV5-1; len: 11; j_gene: TRBJ2-7; d_gene: NA; abundance: NA; CDR3aa: CASSLEGEQYF; CDR3nt: TGCGCCAGCAGCTTGGAGGGGGAGCAGTACTTC
v_gene: TRBV18; len: 15; j_gene: TRBJ1-1; d_gene: NA; abundance: NA; CDR3aa: CASSPTRGMNTEAFF; CDR3nt: TGTGCCAGCTCACCGACTAGGGGAATGAACACTGAAGCTTTCTTT
v_gene: TRBV5-4; len: 14; j_gene: TRBJ1-1; d_gene: NA; abundance: once; CDR3aa: CASSLGGGNTEAFF; CDR3nt: TGTGCCAGCAGCTTGGGGGGAGGAAACACTGAAGCTTTCTTT
v_gene: TRBV11-2; len: 20; j_gene: TRBJ2-4; d_gene: TRBD2; abundance: NA; CDR3aa: CASSLDLARLAGGTKNIQYF; CDR3nt: TGTGCCAGCAGCTTAGATCTAGCGAGACTAGCGGGAGGTACCAAAAACATTCAGTACTTC
v_gene: TRBV9; len: 14; j_gene: TRBJ1-1; d_gene: TRBD1; abundance: NA; CDR3aa: CASSVDRVGTEAFF; CDR3nt: TGTGCCAGCAGCGTCGACAGGGTTGGCACTGAAGCTTTCTTT
v_gene: TRBV18; len: 16; j_gene: TRBJ1-2; d_gene: NA; abundance: NA; CDR3aa: CASSSEARLFNYGYTF; CDR3nt: TGTGCCAGCTCATCAGAGGCCCGGTTATTTAACTATGGCTACACCTTC
v_gene: TRBV7-9; len: 16; j_gene: TRBJ1-6; d_gene: TRBD1; abundance: NA; CDR3aa: CASSQVRQGWGSPLHF; CDR3nt: TGTGCCAGCAGCCAAGTTAGACAGGGATGGGGTTCACCCCTCCACTTT
v_gene: TRBV30; len: 16; j_gene: TRBJ2-2; d_gene: NA; abundance: NA; CDR3aa: CAWSSGKTGTAGELFF; CDR3nt: TGTGCCTGGAGTTCCGGGAAAACAGGGACGGCGGGGGAGCTGTTTTTT
v_gene: TRBV10-3; len: 17; j_gene: TRBJ1-3; d_gene: NA; abundance: once; CDR3aa: CAISKTAPSGQGNTIYF; CDR3nt: TGTGCCATCAGCAAGACAGCCCCTTCAGGACAGGGAAACACCATATATTTT
v_gene: TRBV21-1; len: 22; j_gene: TRBJ2-5; d_gene: NA; abundance: NA; CDR3aa: CASSMEEASGCRPTIYQETQYF; CDR3nt: TGTGCCAGCAGCATGGAGGAGGCTAGCGGGTGTCGCCCTACGATTTACCAAGAGACCCAGTACTTC
v_gene: TRBV5-1; len: 13; j_gene: TRBJ1-1; d_gene: NA; abundance: NA; CDR3aa: CASSLEGQTEAFF; CDR3nt: TGCGCCAGCAGCTTGGAAGGACAGACTGAAGCTTTCTTT
v_gene: TRBV27; len: 14; j_gene: TRBJ1-5; d_gene: TRBD1; abundance: NA; CDR3aa: CASSIQGRNQPQHF; CDR3nt: TGTGCCAGCAGTATACAGGGGCGCAATCAGCCCCAGCATTTT
v_gene: TRBV7-9; len: 15; j_gene: TRBJ2-5; d_gene: TRBD2; abundance: NA; CDR3aa: CASSYLRRGKETQYF; CDR3nt: TGTGCCAGCAGTTACTTACGGCGGGGGAAAGAGACCCAGTACTTC
v_gene: TRBV7-9; len: 14; j_gene: TRBJ1-2; d_gene: NA; abundance: NA; CDR3aa: CASSLQGGRYGYTF; CDR3nt: TGTGCCAGCAGCTTACAAGGGGGTCGCTATGGCTACACCTTC
v_gene: TRBV19; len: 15; j_gene: TRBJ2-5; d_gene: NA; abundance: NA; CDR3aa: CASSTSGGPQETQYF; CDR3nt: TGTGCCAGTAGTACCTCGGGGGGCCCCCAAGAGACCCAGTACTTC
v_gene: TRBV5-8; len: 13; j_gene: TRBJ2-7; d_gene: NA; abundance: NA; CDR3aa: CASSLSGTYEQYF; CDR3nt: TGTGCCAGCAGCTTGTCAGGGACCTACGAGCAGTACTTC
v_gene: TRBV27; len: 18; j_gene: TRBJ2-2; d_gene: TRBD2; abundance: NA; CDR3aa: CASSFTAGTSGGGRELFF; CDR3nt: TGTGCCAGCAGTTTCACCGCCGGGACTAGCGGGGGGGGCCGGGAGCTGTTTTTT
v_gene: TRBV28; len: 18; j_gene: TRBJ1-4; d_gene: TRBD1; abundance: NA; CDR3aa: CASSLYDSGTGRNEKLFF; CDR3nt: TGTGCCAGCAGTTTATACGATTCCGGGACAGGGAGGAATGAAAAACTGTTTTTT
v_gene: TRBV2; len: 11; j_gene: TRBJ1-2; d_gene: NA; abundance: once; CDR3aa: CAISQGRGYTF; CDR3nt: TGTGCCATCTCCCAGGGGCGCGGCTACACCTTC
v_gene: TRBV28; len: 12; j_gene: TRBJ2-7; d_gene: NA; abundance: NA; CDR3aa: CASHSRSYEQYF; CDR3nt: TGTGCCAGCCACTCCCGCTCCTACGAGCAGTACTTC
v_gene: TRBV3-1/TRBV3-2; len: 16; j_gene: TRBJ2-5; d_gene: TRBD2; abundance: NA; CDR3aa: CASSQIRTSSRGTQYF; CDR3nt: TGTGCCAGCAGCCAGATACGGACTAGTTCGAGGGGGACCCAGTACTTC
v_gene: TRBV7-5; len: 19; j_gene: TRBJ2-1; d_gene: NA; abundance: NA; CDR3aa: CVRSLIPPGVSRDTDEQFF; CDR3nt: TGTGTCAGAAGCTTAATCCCCCCAGGAGTAAGTCGGGATACGGATGAGCAGTTCTTC
v_gene: TRBV7-2; len: 14; j_gene: TRBJ1-5; d_gene: NA; abundance: NA; CDR3aa: CASRPSGSNQPQHF; CDR3nt: TGTGCCAGCAGACCTTCGGGTAGCAATCAGCCCCAGCATTTT
v_gene: TRBV4-2; len: 18; j_gene: TRBJ2-7; d_gene: NA; abundance: NA; CDR3aa: CASSQDRRLERESYEQYF; CDR3nt: TGTGCCAGCAGCCAAGATAGGCGTTTGGAACGGGAGTCCTACGAGCAGTACTTC
v_gene: TRBV29-1; len: 13; j_gene: TRBJ1-2; d_gene: TRBD1; abundance: NA; CDR3aa: CSVRQGANYGYTF; CDR3nt: TGCAGCGTTCGACAGGGGGCTAACTATGGCTACACCTTC
v_gene: TRBV5-1; len: 15; j_gene: TRBJ1-4; d_gene: TRBD1; abundance: NA; CDR3aa: CASSAGQGLNEKLFF; CDR3nt: TGCGCCAGCAGCGCCGGACAGGGCCTGAATGAAAAACTGTTTTTT
v_gene: TRBV2; len: 15; j_gene: TRBJ2-7; d_gene: TRBD1; abundance: NA; CDR3aa: CASSVNRGPPYEQYF; CDR3nt: TGTGCCAGCAGTGTTAACAGGGGGCCACCCTACGAGCAGTACTTC
v_gene: TRBV7-9; len: 16; j_gene: TRBJ2-1; d_gene: TRBD2; abundance: NA; CDR3aa: CASSLQTSGGIDEQFF; CDR3nt: TGTGCCAGCAGCTTACAAACTAGCGGGGGCATAGATGAGCAGTTCTTC
v_gene: TRBV3-1/TRBV3-2; len: 13; j_gene: TRBJ2-2; d_gene: NA; abundance: NA; CDR3aa: CASSSYTTGELFF; CDR3nt: TGTGCCAGCAGCAGTTACACCACCGGGGAGCTGTTTTTT
v_gene: TRBV12-3/TRBV12-4; len: 13; j_gene: TRBJ1-2; d_gene: NA; abundance: NA; CDR3aa: CASRRTIDYGYTF; CDR3nt: TGTGCCAGCAGACGGACAATCGACTATGGCTACACCTTC
v_gene: TRBV27; len: 20; j_gene: TRBJ2-1; d_gene: NA; abundance: NA; CDR3aa: CASSLYSPLDGNGPYNEQFF; CDR3nt: TGTGCCAGCAGTTTATATTCCCCCCTTGACGGGAACGGCCCCTACAATGAGCAGTTCTTC
v_gene: TRBV2; len: 14; j_gene: TRBJ2-1; d_gene: TRBD2; abundance: NA; CDR3aa: CASSVSGVPNEQFF; CDR3nt: TGTGCCAGCAGTGTCAGCGGGGTACCCAATGAGCAGTTCTTC
v_gene: TRBV19; len: 15; j_gene: TRBJ2-7; d_gene: TRBD1; abundance: NA; CDR3aa: CASSIGTGNSYEQYF; CDR3nt: TGTGCCAGTAGTATCGGGACAGGGAATTCCTACGAGCAGTACTTC
v_gene: TRBV7-9; len: 14; j_gene: TRBJ1-1; d_gene: NA; abundance: once; CDR3aa: CASSVEEMNTEAFF; CDR3nt: TGTGCCAGCAGCGTAGAAGAGATGAACACTGAAGCTTTCTTT